One sample yielded the 23 T cell receptor beta chains listed below, sequenced in a study of cytomegalovirus exposure and HLA in healthy donors. Primers for the PCR totalled 60 Vbeta and 13 Jbeta. Sequencing used immunoSEQ multiplex PCR; TCRdb keeps in-frame clones, though not all of them. The sample gives some 170,000 clones, around 83% of which show up once; 3.5% to 5% is in the top ten. Sequenced sample: PBMCs. The origin of the receptors is a man aged 50 to 59 in good health and CMV-seropositive.

This rearrangement joins TRBV7-9 to TRBJ2-7; D is possibly TRBD2 (6 bases). Germline values: CDR1 SEHNR, CDR2 FQNEAQ (reference sequence). The germline V and J ends were trimmed by 5 bases and 2 bases, with 13 bases remaining between them. The CDR3 loop spans 14 amino acids. Here the CDR3 DNA reads TGTGCCAGCAGCCCCGGGACTTTTCCCTACGAGCAGTACTTC. As protein: CASSPGTFPYEQYF.

The chain has TRBV4-2 and TRBJ1-2, with a weak D call TRBD1 (5 bases). In germline, CDR1 is LGHNA, CDR2 YNFKEQ. V was trimmed by 5 bases and J by 6 bases, leaving 10 bases between them. This CDR3 contains 12 residues. The CDR3 is CASSDRVHGYTF. The DNA of the CDR3 is TGTGCCAGCAGCGACAGAGTTCATGGCTACACCTTC.

V usage is TRBV9 and J usage is TRBJ2-2, with TRBD2 matching over 9 bases. Germline trimming cut 6 bases from V and 4 bases from J; bases unmatched to any gene: 7. The CDR3 sequence is 15 residues long. Germline CDR1 and CDR2: SGDLS and YYNGEE. The CDR3 coding sequence is TGTGCCAGCAAGTGGCGGGAGGGCCCCACCGGGGAGCTGTTTTTT. It translates to CASKWREGPTGELFF.

This clone has a handful of counts. The J gene is TRBJ1-1, the V gene TRBV5-1; D is possibly TRBD1 (6 bases). CDR1 SGHRS and CDR2 YFSETQ come from the germline V gene. CDR3 length: 16 residues. V lost 3 bases and J lost 0, with 15 bases in between. CDR3 protein: CASSYGGSGMNTEAFF. DNA of the CDR3: TGCGCCAGCAGCTATGGGGGCAGCGGGATGAACACTGAAGCTTTCTTT.

On this clone: This CDR3 is also generated by other DNA sequences in the sample. The chain links TRBV10-3 to TRBJ2-1; 10 nucleotides agree with TRBD2. CDR1 and CDR2 (germline): ENHRY, SYGVKD. The CDR3 covers 16 residues. J lost 8 bases, V lost 10 bases, and 17 bases had no gene match. This chain's CDR3 is CATRLRVPSGSDEQFF. The CDR3, as DNA: TGTGCCACCAGGCTTAGGGTTCCTAGCGGGAGTGATGAGCAGTTCTTC.

This chain links TRBV10-3 with TRBJ2-1, with TRBD1 matching 12 bases. From germline, CDR1 is ENHRY and CDR2 SYGVKD. The CDR3 is 16 residues long. V lost 3 bases and J lost 3; bases outside the gene matches: 3. The CDR3 region has the DNA TGTGCCATCAGTGACCGGGACAGGGGGCTCTACAATGAGCAGTTCTTC. It yields the protein CAISDRDRGLYNEQFF.

V and J are TRBV28 and TRBJ2-7; TRBD2 aligns across 8 bases. Germline-derived CDR1 and CDR2 are MDHEN and SYDVKM. J lost 1 base, V lost 3 bases, and 5 bases had no gene match. This CDR3 comprises 15 residues. The CDR3: CASSFRTSRSYEQYF. For the CDR3, the DNA is TGTGCCAGCAGTTTCAGGACTAGCAGGTCCTACGAGCAGTACTTC.

This rearrangement joins TRBV27 to TRBJ1-2; 8 bases are a match to TRBD1. The trim removed 6 bases at V and 6 bases at J, leaving 6 bases unmatched. Germline V gene lookup returns CDR1 MNHEY and CDR2 SMNVEV (reference sequence). The CDR3 sequence is 13 residues long. In DNA, the CDR3 is TGTGCCAGCAGAAAACAGGGGGTAAATGGCTACACCTTC. This codes for CASRKQGVNGYTF.

Points on this clone: A junction boundary mismatches the germline segment, possibly from a read error. The gene calls are TRBV7-9 and TRBJ1-1; 7 bases agree with TRBD1. CDR1 and CDR2 (germline): SEHNR, FQNEAQ (reference sequence). This CDR3 has 14 residues. The CDR3 is CSSSLTGSHTEAFF. The CDR3 DNA reads TGTTCCAGCAGCTTGACAGGGAGTCACACTGAAGCTTTCTTT.

The chain carries TRBV4-2 and TRBJ2-3; perhaps TRBD1 as D (5 bases). The germline V and J ends were trimmed by 4 bases and 4 bases, with 24 bases remaining between them. CDR1 is LGHNA and CDR2 is YNFKEQ in the germline V gene. The CDR3 consists of 18 residues. CDR3 DNA sequence: TGTGCCAGCAGCCCCGGATGGGGCATCCTAGAGGACGCAGATACGCAGTATTTT. Amino acid sequence: CASSPGWGILEDADTQYF.

This clone was seen a single time. The rearrangement links TRBV27 to TRBJ2-2, with 10 bases matching TRBD1. V lost 6 bases, J lost 3 bases, and 7 bases stayed unmatched. Germline V CDR1 and CDR2: MNHEY, SMNVEV (reference sequence). The CDR3 length is 16 residues. The DNA for the CDR3 is TGTGCCAGCAGAACAGACAGGGGGCTTCACACCGGGGAGCTGTTTTTT. Its translation is CASRTDRGLHTGELFF.

This chain links TRBV9 with TRBJ2-5; D might be TRBD1 (5 bases). CDR1 and CDR2 (germline): SGDLS, YYNGEE. The CDR3 loop spans 16 amino acids. The V and J ends lost 0 bases and 2 bases respectively, with 14 bases between them. The CDR3 reads CASSVEAGFPQETQYF. DNA for the CDR3: TGTGCCAGCAGCGTAGAAGCAGGGTTTCCGCAAGAGACCCAGTACTTC.

This chain connects TRBV30 to TRBJ2-3, with D possibly being TRBD2 (5 bases). The CDR3 is made up of 15 amino acids. Germline V gene data show CDR1 as GTSNPN and CDR2 as SVGIG (reference sequence). V dropped 0 bases and J dropped 0 bases, with 10 bases sitting between them. The CDR3 loop is CAWSVQGGSTDTQYF. Here the CDR3 DNA reads TGTGCCTGGAGTGTACAAGGCGGGAGCACAGATACGCAGTATTTT.

About this clone: The same CDR3 is also encoded by other DNA sequences in this sample. The J gene is TRBJ2-7, the V gene TRBV6-5, with TRBD2 matching 7 bases. The CDR3 loop spans 14 amino acids. Trimming removed 6 bases from V and 4 bases from J; junction bases left unmatched: 9. Germline V gene lookup returns CDR1 MNHEY and CDR2 SVGAGI. The CDR3 loop is CASSQTSGVYEQYF. The CDR3 nucleotides are TGTGCCAGCAGCCAAACCAGCGGGGTGTACGAGCAGTACTTC.

The genes are TRBV11-2 and TRBJ1-2; D not certain. Per germline, CDR1 SGHAT and CDR2 FQNNGV. This CDR3 has 12 amino acids. Trimming shortened V by 0 bases and J by 8 bases, and 7 bases separated the two germline ends. In DNA form, the CDR3 reads TGTGCCAGCAGCTTAGAGTTAGTCGGCTACACCTTC. Amino acid sequence: CASSLELVGYTF.

The chain links TRBV9 to TRBJ1-2; 7 positions agree with TRBD1. The CDR3 has 14 amino acids. The germline gives CDR1 SGDLS, CDR2 YYNGEE. After removal of 0 bases from V and 7 bases from J, the junction contained 6 bases not matched to a gene. The CDR3 DNA reads as TGTGCCAGCAGCGTAGTACGCAGGGGGTTTGGCTACACCTTC. As protein: CASSVVRRGFGYTF. Variable domain in full (rest from reference TRBV9 and TRBJ1-2): DSGVTQTPKHLITATGQRVTLRCSPRSGDLSVYWYQQSLDQGLQFLIQYYNGEERAKGNILERFSAQQFPDLHSELNLSSLELGDSALYFCASSVVRRGFGYTFGSGTRLTVV.

This clone was counted once. The J gene is TRBJ2-7, the V gene TRBV2, with 10 bases identical to TRBD1. CDR1 and CDR2 (germline): SNHLY, FYNNEI. This CDR3 is built from 14 residues. J gave up 4 bases and V 8 bases, and 8 bases lay outside the gene matches. The CDR3 protein is CASGLGQGVYEQYF. DNA for the CDR3: TGTGCCAGCGGTCTCGGACAGGGGGTTTACGAGCAGTACTTC. Using reference TRBV2 and TRBJ2-7 for the parts outside the CDR3, the full variable domain is EPEVTQTPSHQVTQMGQEVILRCVPISNHLYFYWYRQILGQKVEFLVSFYNNEISEKSEIFDDQFSVERPDGSNFTLKIRSTKLEDSAMYFCASGLGQGVYEQYFGPGTRLTVT.

V and J are TRBV5-5 and TRBJ2-1; D is unclear. Germline CDR1 reads SGHKS; CDR2 reads YYEKEE (reference sequence). Between the trimmed V and J ends, which lost 0 bases and 0 bases, there was a span of 10 bases. The CDR3 covers 16 residues. This chain's CDR3 is CASSLGGPSSYNEQFF. Here the CDR3 DNA reads TGTGCCAGCAGCTTGGGTGGGCCCAGCTCCTACAATGAGCAGTTCTTC.

Only one count was recorded for this clone. The genes are TRBV6-6 and TRBJ1-5; a weak D match, TRBD1 (5 bases). CDR1 is MNHNY, CDR2 SVGAGI, per germline (reference sequence). V lost 6 bases and J lost 3, with 12 bases in between. This CDR3 is 14 amino acids long. The CDR3 sequence is CASSPRQINQPQHF. CDR3 nucleotides: TGTGCCAGCAGCCCTAGACAGATCAATCAGCCCCAGCATTTT.

The V call is TRBV6-1, the J call TRBJ1-3, with a weak D call TRBD1 (5 bases). The CDR3 covers 14 residues. Germline assignment: CDR1 MNHNS and CDR2 SASEGT. V was shortened by 3 bases and J by 3 bases, with 9 bases between the two germline ends. CDR3 sequence reads: CASSEIRVGNTIYF. CDR3 sequence (DNA): TGTGCCAGCAGTGAGATCAGGGTTGGAAACACCATATATTTT.

This clone was counted between two and nine times. Mismatch with germline at one junction end may stem from a read error. The rearrangement joins TRBV7-9 to TRBJ1-4; the D is unclear. The length of the CDR3 is 14 residues. Germline V CDR1 and CDR2: SEHNR, FQNEAQ (reference sequence). CDR3 sequence (DNA): TGTTCCAGCAGCCCCCCGGGGTGGGGTGAAAAACTGTTTTTT. Amino acids: CSSSPPGWGEKLFF.

The chain joins TRBV21-1 to TRBJ2-1; no check of the table's D call, TRBD2, against the DNA was made. TRBV21-1 is reported as a pseudogene. The CDR3 runs 17 residues. In DNA, the CDR3 is TGTGCCAGCAGCAAAGGGGGGGAGGGTGGCGCGAACAATGAGCAGTTCTTC. As protein: CASSKGGEGGANNEQFF.

The V call is TRBV5-3, the J call TRBJ2-5; D perhaps matches TRBD1 (6 bases). TRBV5-3 carries the ORF label, with uncertain function. V was trimmed by 0 bases and J by 2 bases, leaving 14 bases between them. CDR3 length: 16 residues. CDR3 sequence: CARSLVGHREQETQYF. DNA for the CDR3: TGTGCCAGAAGCTTGGTTGGTCACAGGGAGCAAGAGACCCAGTACTTC.